This T cell receptor (beta chain) derives from a study of CD4 T cell repertoires in COVID-19. Clones were sequenced by immunoSEQ multiplex PCR, and TCRdb holds only the in-frame ones, with some missing. The sample shows tens of thousands of clones, about 80% of them seen only once. No culture step preceded sequencing of the ex vivo isolated memory T cells. This clone was recorded a few times. Its antigen is unknown. Whole-study findings and limits: SARS-CoV and/or HKU1 spike cultures shared between 7 and 25% of SARS-CoV-2 clonotypes. Suggested intraclonal diversification: top SARS-CoV-2-reactive clonotypes appeared in two or three memory subsets.

There are 15 residues in the CDR3. Germline CDR1 and CDR2: SGHDT and YYEEEE. V lost 1 base and J lost 5, with 15 bases in between. This clonotype originated in a human donor who had COVID-19. The material was CD4+ T cells from peripheral blood, obtained after recovery from COVID-19. The genes are TRBV5-6 and TRBJ1-2; no firm D call. The CDR3: CASSLKGGSSYGYTF. The CDR3 nucleotides are TGTGCCAGCAGCTTGAAAGGAGGGAGTTCATATGGCTACACCTTC.